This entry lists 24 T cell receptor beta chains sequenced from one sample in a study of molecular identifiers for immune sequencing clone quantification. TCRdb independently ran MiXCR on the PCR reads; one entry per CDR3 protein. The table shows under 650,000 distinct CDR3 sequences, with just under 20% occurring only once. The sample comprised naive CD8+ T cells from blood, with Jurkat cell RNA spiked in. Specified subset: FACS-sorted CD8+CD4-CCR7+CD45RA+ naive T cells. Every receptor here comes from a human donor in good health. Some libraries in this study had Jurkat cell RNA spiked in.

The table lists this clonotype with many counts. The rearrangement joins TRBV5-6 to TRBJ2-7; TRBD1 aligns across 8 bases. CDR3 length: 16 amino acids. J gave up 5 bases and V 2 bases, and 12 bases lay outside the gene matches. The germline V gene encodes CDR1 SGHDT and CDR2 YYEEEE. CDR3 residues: CASSFTYLDRGDEQYF. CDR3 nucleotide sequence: TGTGCCAGCAGCTTCACGTATCTCGACAGGGGAGACGAGCAGTACTTC.

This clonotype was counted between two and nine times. As DNA, the CDR3 is TGTGCCAGTAGTATTTCCTCAGCGGGAACCTCCTACAATGAGCAGTTCTTC. This encodes CASSISSAGTSYNEQFF. The chain recombines TRBV19 with TRBJ2-1; 7 nucleotides agree with TRBD2. The CDR3 length is 17 residues. The V gene's germline CDR1 is LNHDA and CDR2 SQIVND (reference sequence). J was trimmed by 0 bases and V by 3 bases; bases with no gene match: 8.

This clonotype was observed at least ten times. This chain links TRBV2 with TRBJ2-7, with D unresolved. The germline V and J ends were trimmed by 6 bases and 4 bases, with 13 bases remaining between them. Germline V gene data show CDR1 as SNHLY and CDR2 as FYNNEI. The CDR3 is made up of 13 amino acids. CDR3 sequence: CASRSRSVYEQYF. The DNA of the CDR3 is TGTGCCAGCAGGTCCCGGAGTGTGTACGAGCAGTACTTC. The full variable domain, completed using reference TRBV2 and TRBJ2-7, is EPEVTQTPSHQVTQMGQEVILRCVPISNHLYFYWYRQILGQKVEFLVSFYNNEISEKSEIFDDQFSVERPDGSNFTLKIRSTKLEDSAMYFCASRSRSVYEQYFGPGTRLTVT.

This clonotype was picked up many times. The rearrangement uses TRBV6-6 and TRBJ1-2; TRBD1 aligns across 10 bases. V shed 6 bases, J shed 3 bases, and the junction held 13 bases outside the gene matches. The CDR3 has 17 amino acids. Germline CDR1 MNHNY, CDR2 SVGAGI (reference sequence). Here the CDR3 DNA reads TGTGCCAGCAGCTCACCGGGACAGGGGATTTTTTACTATGGCTACACCTTC. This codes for CASSSPGQGIFYYGYTF.

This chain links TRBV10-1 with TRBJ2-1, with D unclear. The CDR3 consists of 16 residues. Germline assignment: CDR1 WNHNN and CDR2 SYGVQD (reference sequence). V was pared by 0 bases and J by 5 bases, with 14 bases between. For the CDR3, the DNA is TGCGCCAGCAGTGAGTCAGTCAGCCTTACGAACAATGAGCAGTTCTTC. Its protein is CASSESVSLTNNEQFF.

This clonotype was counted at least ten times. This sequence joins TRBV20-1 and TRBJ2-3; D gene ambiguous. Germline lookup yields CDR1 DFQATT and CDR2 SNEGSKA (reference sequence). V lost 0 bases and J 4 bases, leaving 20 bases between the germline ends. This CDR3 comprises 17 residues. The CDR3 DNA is TGCAGTGCTAGAGATCATGGGGTAGAAAGGGTCCCAGATACGCAGTATTTT. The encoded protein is CSARDHGVERVPDTQYF.

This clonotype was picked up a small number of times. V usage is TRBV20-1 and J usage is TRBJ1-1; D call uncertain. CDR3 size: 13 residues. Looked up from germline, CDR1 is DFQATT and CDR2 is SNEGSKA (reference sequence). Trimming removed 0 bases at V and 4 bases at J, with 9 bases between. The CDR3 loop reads CSARDRAFTEAFF. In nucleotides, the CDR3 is TGCAGTGCTAGAGATAGGGCTTTCACTGAAGCTTTCTTT.

CDR3 loop: CASSQDVGKGGQEQYF. The CDR3 nucleotides read TGCGCCAGCAGCCAAGATGTCGGGAAAGGAGGACAGGAGCAGTACTTC. The chain employs TRBV4-3 and TRBJ2-7, with TRBD1 as a possible D gene (6 bases). V was clipped by 0 bases and J by 7 bases, with 19 bases between them. Germline CDR1 is LGHNA and CDR2 is YSLEER. The CDR3 has 16 amino acids.

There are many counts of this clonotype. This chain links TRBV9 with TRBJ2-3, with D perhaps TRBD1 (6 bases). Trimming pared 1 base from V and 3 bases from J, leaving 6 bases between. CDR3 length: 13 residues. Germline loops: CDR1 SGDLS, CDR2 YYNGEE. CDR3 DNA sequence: TGTGCCAGCAGCGTAACAGGGACAGATACGCAGTATTTT. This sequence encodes CASSVTGTDTQYF. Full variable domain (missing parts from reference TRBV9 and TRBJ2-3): DSGVTQTPKHLITATGQRVTLRCSPRSGDLSVYWYQQSLDQGLQFLIQYYNGEERAKGNILERFSAQQFPDLHSELNLSSLELGDSALYFCASSVTGTDTQYFGPGTRLTVL.

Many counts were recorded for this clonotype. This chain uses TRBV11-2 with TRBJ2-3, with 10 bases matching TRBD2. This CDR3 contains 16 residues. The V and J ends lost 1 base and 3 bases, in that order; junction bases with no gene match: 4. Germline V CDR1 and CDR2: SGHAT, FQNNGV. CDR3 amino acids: CASSLGSGLATDTQYF. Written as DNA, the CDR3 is TGTGCCAGCAGCTTAGGATCGGGACTAGCGACAGATACGCAGTATTTT.

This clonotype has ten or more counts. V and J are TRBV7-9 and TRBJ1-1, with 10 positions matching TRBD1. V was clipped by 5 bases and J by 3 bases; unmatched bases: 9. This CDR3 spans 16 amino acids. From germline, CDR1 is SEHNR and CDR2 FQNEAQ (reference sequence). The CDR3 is CASSPIPGQGYTEAFF. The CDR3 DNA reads TGTGCCAGCAGCCCTATCCCGGGACAGGGGTACACTGAAGCTTTCTTT.

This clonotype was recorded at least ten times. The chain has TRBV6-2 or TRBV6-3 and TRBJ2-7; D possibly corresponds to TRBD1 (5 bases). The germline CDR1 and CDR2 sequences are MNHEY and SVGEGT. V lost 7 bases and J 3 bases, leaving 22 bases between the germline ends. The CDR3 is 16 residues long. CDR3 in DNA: TGTGCCAGCACCAATCAGGGAATTTGGGCCGGCTACGAGCAGTACTTC. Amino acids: CASTNQGIWAGYEQYF.

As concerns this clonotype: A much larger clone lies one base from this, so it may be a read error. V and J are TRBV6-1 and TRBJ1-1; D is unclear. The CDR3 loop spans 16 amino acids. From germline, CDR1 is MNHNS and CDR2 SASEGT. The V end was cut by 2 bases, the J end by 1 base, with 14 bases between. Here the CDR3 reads CASSESWSVENTEAFF. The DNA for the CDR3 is TGTGCCAGCAGTGAATCTTGGTCAGTGGAGAACACTGAAGCTTTCTTT.

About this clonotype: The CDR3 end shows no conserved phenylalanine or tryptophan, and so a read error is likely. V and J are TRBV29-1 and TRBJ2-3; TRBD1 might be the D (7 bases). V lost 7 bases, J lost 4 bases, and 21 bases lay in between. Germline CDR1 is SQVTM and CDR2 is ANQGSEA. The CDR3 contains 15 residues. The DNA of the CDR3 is TGCAGCGACGGCCCTAGCAGGGGGGCCTCAGATACGCAGTATGTT. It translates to CSDGPSRGASDTQYV.

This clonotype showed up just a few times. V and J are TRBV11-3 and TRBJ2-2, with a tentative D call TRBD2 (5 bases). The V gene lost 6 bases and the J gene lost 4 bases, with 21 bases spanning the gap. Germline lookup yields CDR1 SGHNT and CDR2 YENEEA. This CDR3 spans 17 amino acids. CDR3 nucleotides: TGTGCCAGCAGTCCCAGCGGTAGTTCCTACACCACCGGGGAGCTGTTTTTT. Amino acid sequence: CASSPSGSSYTTGELFF.

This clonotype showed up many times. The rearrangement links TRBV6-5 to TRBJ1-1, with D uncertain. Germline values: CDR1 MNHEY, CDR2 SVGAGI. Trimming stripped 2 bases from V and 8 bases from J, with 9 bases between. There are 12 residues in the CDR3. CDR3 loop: CASSYRAGEAFF. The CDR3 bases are TGTGCCAGCAGTTACCGGGCAGGCGAAGCTTTCTTT.

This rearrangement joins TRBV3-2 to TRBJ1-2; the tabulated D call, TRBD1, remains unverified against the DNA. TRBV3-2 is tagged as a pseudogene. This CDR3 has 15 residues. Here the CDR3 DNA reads TGTGCCAGCAGCCAAGATTTATCGCAGGGCTATGGCTACACCTTC. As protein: CASSQDLSQGYGYTF.

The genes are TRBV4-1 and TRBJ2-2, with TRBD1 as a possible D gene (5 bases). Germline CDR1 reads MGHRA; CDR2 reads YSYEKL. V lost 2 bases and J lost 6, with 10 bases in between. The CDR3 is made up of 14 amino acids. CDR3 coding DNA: TGCGCCAGCAGCCAAATTCAGGGTGCCGGGGAGCTGTTTTTT. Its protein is CASSQIQGAGELFF.

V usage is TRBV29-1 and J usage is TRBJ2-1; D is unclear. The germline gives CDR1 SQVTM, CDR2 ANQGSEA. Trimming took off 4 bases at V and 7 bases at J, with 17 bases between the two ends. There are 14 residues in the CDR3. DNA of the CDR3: TGCAGCGTTGGGTCGGAAACTAACTTTAATGAGCAGTTCTTC. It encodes CSVGSETNFNEQFF.

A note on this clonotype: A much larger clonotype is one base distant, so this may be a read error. CDR3 amino acids: CSVVTGLAGAQEQYF. Here the CDR3 DNA reads TGCAGCGTTGTGACTGGACTAGCGGGAGCGCAAGAGCAGTACTTC. The V and J genes are TRBV29-1 and TRBJ2-7, with 13 nucleotides matching TRBD2. Germline lookup yields CDR1 SQVTM and CDR2 ANQGSEA. The CDR3 loop spans 15 amino acids. J lost 7 bases, V lost 4 bases, and 10 bases had no gene match.

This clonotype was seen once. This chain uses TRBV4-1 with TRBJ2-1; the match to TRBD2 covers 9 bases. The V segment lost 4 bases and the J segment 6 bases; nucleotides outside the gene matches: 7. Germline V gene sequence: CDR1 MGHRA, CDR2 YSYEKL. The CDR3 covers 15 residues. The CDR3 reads CASSPSRGGPNEQFF. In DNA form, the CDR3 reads TGCGCCAGCAGCCCCTCGCGGGGGGGCCCCAATGAGCAGTTCTTC.

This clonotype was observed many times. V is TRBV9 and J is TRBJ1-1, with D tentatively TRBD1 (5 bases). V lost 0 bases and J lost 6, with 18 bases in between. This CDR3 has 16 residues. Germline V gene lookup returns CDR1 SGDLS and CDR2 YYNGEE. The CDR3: CASSVATGPTGSEAFF. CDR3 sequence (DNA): TGTGCCAGCAGCGTAGCTACAGGACCGACTGGGTCTGAAGCTTTCTTT.

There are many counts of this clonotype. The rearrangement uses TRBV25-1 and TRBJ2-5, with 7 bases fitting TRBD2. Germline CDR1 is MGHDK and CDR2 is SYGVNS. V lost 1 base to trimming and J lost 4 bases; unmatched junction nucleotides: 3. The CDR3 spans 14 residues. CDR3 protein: CASSEWEGLETQYF. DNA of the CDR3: TGTGCCAGCAGTGAATGGGAGGGACTAGAGACCCAGTACTTC.

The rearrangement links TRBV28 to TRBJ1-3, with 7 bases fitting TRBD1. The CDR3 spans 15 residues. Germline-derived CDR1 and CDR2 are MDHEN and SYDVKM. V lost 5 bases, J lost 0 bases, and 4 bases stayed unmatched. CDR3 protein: CASSPGQDSGNTIYF. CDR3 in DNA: TGTGCCAGCAGTCCTGGACAGGACTCTGGAAACACCATATATTTT.